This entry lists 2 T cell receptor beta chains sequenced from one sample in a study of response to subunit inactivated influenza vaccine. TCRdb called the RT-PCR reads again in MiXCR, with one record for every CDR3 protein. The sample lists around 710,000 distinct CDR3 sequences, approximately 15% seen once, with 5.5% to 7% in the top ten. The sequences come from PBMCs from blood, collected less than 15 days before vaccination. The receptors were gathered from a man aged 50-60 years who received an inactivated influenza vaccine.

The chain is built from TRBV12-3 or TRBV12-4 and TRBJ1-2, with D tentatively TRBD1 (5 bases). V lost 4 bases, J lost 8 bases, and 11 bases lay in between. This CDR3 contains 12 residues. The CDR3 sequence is CASSYPGDGYTF. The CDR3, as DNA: TGTGCCAGCAGTTACCCGGGGGACGGCTACACCTTC.

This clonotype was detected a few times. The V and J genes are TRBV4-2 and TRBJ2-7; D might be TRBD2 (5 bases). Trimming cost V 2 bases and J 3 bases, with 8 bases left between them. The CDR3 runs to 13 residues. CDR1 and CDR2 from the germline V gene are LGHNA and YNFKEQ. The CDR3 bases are TGTGCCAGCAGCCAAAACCGGGACTACGAGCAGTACTTC. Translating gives CASSQNRDYEQYF.